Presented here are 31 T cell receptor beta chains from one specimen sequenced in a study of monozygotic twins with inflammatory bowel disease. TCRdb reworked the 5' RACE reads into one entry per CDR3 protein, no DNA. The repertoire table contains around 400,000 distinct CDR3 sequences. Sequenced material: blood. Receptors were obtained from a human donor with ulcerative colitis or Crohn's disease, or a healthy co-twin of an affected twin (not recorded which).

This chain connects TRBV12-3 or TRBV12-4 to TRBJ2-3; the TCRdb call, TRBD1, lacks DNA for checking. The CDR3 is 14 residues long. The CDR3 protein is CASSLDRAPDTQYF.

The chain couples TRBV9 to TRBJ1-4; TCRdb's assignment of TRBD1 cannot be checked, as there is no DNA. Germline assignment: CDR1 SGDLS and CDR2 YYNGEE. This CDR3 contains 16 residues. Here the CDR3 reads CASSPFGGQGNEKLFF.

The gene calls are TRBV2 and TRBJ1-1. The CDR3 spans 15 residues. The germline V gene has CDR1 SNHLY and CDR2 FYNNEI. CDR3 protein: CASRETQGPGTEAFF.

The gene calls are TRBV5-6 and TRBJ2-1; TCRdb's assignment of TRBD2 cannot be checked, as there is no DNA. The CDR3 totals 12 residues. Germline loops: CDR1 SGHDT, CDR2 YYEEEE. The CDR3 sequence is CASSLRRGEQFF.

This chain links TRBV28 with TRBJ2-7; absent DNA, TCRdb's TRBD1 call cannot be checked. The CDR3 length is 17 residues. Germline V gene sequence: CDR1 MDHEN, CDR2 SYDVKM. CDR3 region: CASSPPGARDFPYEQYF.

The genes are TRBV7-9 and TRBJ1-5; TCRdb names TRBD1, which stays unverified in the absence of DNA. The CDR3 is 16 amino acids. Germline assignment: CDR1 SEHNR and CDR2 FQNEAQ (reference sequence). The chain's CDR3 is CASSSAGGAINQPQHF.

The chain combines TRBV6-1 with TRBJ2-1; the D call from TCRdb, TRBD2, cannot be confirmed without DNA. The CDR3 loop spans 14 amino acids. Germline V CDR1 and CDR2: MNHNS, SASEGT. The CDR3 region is CASSFSGRGPEQFF.

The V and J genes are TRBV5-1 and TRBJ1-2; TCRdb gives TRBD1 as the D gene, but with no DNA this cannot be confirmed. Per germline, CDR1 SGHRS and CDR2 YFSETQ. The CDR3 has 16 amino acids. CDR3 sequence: CASSHHRDRTRYGYTF.

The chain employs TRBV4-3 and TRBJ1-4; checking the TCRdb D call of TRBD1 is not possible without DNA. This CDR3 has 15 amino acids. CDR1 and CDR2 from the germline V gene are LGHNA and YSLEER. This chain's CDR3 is CASSHIDRDDEKLFF.

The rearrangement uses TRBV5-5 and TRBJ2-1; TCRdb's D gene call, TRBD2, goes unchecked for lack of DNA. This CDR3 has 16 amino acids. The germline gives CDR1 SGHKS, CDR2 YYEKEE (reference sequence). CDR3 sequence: CASRGSGASSYNEQFF.

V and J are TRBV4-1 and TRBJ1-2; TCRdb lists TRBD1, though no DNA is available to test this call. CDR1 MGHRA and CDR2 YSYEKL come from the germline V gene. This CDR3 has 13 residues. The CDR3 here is CASSQVGVGGYTF.

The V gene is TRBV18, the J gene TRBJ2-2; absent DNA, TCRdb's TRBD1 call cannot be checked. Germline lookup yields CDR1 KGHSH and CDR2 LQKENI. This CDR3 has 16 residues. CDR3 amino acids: CASSPVGTTNTGELFF.

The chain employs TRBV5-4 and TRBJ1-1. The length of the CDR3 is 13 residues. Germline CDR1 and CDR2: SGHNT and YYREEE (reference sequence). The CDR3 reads CASSVLEGTEAFF.

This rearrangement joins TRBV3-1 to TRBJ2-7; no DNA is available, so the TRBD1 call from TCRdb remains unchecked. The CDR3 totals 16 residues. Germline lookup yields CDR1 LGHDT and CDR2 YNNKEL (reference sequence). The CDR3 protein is CASSQRMSGMGSEQYF.

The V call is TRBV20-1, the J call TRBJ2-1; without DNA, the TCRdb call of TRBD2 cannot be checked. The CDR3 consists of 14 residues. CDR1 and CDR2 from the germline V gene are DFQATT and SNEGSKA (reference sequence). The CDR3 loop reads CSARAGPTYNEQFF.

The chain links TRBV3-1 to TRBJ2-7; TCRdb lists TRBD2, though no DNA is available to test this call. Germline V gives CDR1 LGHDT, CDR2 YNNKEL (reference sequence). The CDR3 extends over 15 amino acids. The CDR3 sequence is CASSRNGGQGNEQYF.

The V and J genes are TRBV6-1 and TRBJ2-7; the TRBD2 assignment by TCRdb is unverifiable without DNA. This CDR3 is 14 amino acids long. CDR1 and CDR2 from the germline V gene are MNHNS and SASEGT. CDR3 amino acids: CASRFGDSDLGQYF.

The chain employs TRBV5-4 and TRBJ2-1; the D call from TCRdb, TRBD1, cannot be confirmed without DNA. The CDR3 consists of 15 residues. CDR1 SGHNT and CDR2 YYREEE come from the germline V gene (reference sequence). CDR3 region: CASSFPGQEFNEQFF.

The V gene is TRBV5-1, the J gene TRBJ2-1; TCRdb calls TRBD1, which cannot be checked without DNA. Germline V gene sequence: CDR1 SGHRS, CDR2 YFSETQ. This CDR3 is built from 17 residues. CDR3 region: CASSLVSRGVGYNEQFF.

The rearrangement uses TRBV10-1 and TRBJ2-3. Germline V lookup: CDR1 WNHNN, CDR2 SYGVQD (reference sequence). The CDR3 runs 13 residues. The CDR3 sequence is CASSEGSQDTQYF.

The CDR3 here is CASSQATGEFSGANVLTF. This chain uses TRBV14 with TRBJ2-6; there is no DNA to check the TCRdb D call of TRBD1. CDR3 length equals 18 residues. Germline V lookup: CDR1 SGHDN, CDR2 FVKESK.

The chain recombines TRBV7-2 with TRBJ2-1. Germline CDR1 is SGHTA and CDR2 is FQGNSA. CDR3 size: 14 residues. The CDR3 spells CASSSKQSYNEQFF.

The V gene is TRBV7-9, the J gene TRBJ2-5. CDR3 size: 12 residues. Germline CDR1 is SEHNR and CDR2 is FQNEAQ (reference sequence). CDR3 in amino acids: CASKGNQETQYF.

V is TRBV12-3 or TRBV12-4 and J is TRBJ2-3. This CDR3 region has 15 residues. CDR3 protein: CASSKRRGTTDTQYF.

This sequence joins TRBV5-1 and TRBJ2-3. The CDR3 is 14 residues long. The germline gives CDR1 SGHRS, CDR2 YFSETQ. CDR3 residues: CASSLEIRTDTQYF.

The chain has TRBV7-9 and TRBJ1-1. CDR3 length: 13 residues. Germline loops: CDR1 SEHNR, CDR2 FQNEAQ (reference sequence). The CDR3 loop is CASSLEEIAEAFF.

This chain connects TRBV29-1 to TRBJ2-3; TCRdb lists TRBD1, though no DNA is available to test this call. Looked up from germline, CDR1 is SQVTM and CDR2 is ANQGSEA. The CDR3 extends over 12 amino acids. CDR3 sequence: CSVGRGPDTQYF.

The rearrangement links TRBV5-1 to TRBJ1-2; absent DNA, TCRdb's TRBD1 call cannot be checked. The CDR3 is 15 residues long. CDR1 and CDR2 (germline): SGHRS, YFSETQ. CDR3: CASSQDGTPHLGYTF. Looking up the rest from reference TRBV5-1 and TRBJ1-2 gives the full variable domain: KAGVTQTPRYLIKTRGQQVTLSCSPISGHRSVSWYQQTPGQGLQFLFEYFSETQRNKGNFPGRFSGRQFSNSRSEMNVSTLELGDSALYLCASSQDGTPHLGYTFGSGTRLTVV.

CDR3 amino acids: CASKGLVREQFF. V is TRBV27 and J is TRBJ2-1; TCRdb outputs TRBD2, but without DNA this stays unchecked. Germline loops: CDR1 MNHEY, CDR2 SMNVEV (reference sequence). The CDR3 covers 12 residues.

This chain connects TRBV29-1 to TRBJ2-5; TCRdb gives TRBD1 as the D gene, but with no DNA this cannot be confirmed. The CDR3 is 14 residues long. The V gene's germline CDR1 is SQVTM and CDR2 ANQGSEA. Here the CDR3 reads CSVDKRDRGETQYF.

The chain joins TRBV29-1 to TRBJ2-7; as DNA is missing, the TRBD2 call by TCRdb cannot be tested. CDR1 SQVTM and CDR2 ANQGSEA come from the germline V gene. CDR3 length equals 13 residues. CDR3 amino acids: CSVESGENYEQYF.